The subject of this entry is one T cell receptor beta chain. Its antigen remains unidentified. This sample was taken from a study of PD-1 blockade in classical Hodgkin lymphoma. Described time point: cycle 4 day 1 (C4D1), after less than 7 weeks of nivolumab. All patients relapsed after autologous stem cell transplantation, and brentuximab vedotin exposure varied. Sequenced by immunoSEQ multiplex PCR; TCRdb stores in-frame clones only, minus some. The data show approximately 89,000 clones, 75% to 85% seen once. J lost 3 bases, V lost 7 bases, and 2 bases had no gene match. From germline, CDR1 is SQVTM and CDR2 ANQGSEA. The CDR3 runs to 11 residues. Study-level results: Those achieving complete response showed baseline diversity like newly diagnosed patients. There remain no defined causes for the repertoire differences, which possibly reflect disease activity or prior therapy. Lower baseline TCR diversity was reported for newly diagnosed patients than for healthy donors. Diversity in CD4+ TCRs, unlike that measured in CD8+ TCRs, had risen significantly by C4D1.

The chain is built from TRBV29-1 and TRBJ2-7; 8 positions agree with TRBD1. The sequencing here drew on peripheral blood mononuclear cells (PBMCs), taken before the fourth cycle of nivolumab. The sequence was collected from a human donor with classical Hodgkin lymphoma. For the CDR3, the DNA is TGCAGCGGACAGGGGTACTACGAGCAGTACTTC. This codes for CSGQGYYEQYF.